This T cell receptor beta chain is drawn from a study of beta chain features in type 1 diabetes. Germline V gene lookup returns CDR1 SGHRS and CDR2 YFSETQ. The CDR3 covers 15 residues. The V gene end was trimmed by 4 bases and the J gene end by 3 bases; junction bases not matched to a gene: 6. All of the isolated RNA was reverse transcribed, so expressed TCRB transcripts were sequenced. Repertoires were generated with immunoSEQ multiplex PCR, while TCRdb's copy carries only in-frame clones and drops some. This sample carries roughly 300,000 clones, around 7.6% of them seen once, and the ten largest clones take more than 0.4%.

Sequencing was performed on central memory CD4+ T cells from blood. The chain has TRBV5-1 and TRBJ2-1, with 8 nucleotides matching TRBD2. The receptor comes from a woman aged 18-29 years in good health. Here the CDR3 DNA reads TGCGCCAGCAGCGTGGTAGCGGGACTCTACAATGAGCAGTTCTTC. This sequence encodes CASSVVAGLYNEQFF.